This TCR beta chain was captured in a study of metastatic and nonmetastatic thyroid tumors. Study information: The comparison covered peripheral blood and tumor or nodule tissue in malignant and benign thyroid patients. Study-level points and caveats: Reportedly, malignant thyroid tumors had significantly higher TCR beta diversity than benign nodules, in blood and tumor.

CDR1 and CDR2 (germline): MNHNS, SASEGT. CDR3 length: 15 amino acids. Trimming cost V 3 bases and J 9 bases; bases outside gene matches: 13. This clone was observed a few times. Its antigen is still unknown. All patients were treatment-naive before thyroid surgery. In the authors' workflow: A distant-metastasis classifier for papillary thyroid cancer was built using CDR3 differences across clinicopathological groups. TCRdb re-called the PCR reads through MiXCR. TCRdb, not the original authors, processed these V and J calls. In the table there are some 11,000 clones, 20% to 25% of which are singletons. This chain joins TRBV6-1 and TRBJ1-2; 7 positions agree with TRBD1. The source material was adjacent normal tissue. The TCR sequence derives from a female donor with papillary thyroid cancer or a benign thyroid nodule (not recorded which). Some clones in this sample may be carry-over from other donors' samples. The CDR3 loop is CASSEFVQGKTSYTF. CDR3 DNA: TGTGCCAGCAGTGAGTTCGTACAGGGGAAAACTAGCTACACCTTC.